The rows below give T cell receptor beta chains drawn from one sample of a study of blood T cell repertoires in COVID-19. Repertoires were generated with immunoSEQ multiplex PCR, while TCRdb's copy carries only in-frame clones and drops some. The repertoire has about 200,000 clones, approximately 88% of them found once; the top ten carry about 8.8%. The sample was PBMCs or T cells enriched from blood (not recorded which). These receptors were obtained from a woman in her late teens or twenties who had recovered from COVID-19. CDR3s include the opening cysteine and the closing phenylalanine or tryptophan. D genes are given only for firm matches. The listing skips clone size in some rows; elsewhere it reads once, few, many or a size class.

j_call: TRBJ1-1
d_call: TRBD1
clone_size: NA
v_call: TRBV13
cdr3_aa: CARRLGQGKTEAFF
cdr3_nt: TGTGCCAGACGACTCGGACAGGGTAAGACTGAAGCTTTCTTT

j_call: TRBJ2-7
d_call: NA
clone_size: NA
v_call: TRBV5-1
cdr3_aa: CASSLVPGVYEQYF
cdr3_nt: TGCGCCAGCAGCTTGGTGCCAGGGGTTTACGAGCAGTACTTC

j_call: TRBJ1-1
d_call: NA
clone_size: NA
v_call: TRBV4-2
cdr3_aa: CASSQGGASSTEAFF
cdr3_nt: TGTGCCAGCAGCCAAGGGGGAGCCTCATCCACTGAAGCTTTCTTT

j_call: TRBJ1-1
d_call: TRBD1
clone_size: NA
v_call: TRBV28
cdr3_aa: CASSLTGTGVRTEAFF
cdr3_nt: TGTGCCAGCAGTTTAACAGGGACAGGGGTTCGCACTGAAGCTTTCTTT

j_call: TRBJ2-3
d_call: TRBD2
clone_size: NA
v_call: TRBV7-2
cdr3_aa: CASSLALLAGGPITLTDTQYF
cdr3_nt: TGTGCCAGCAGCTTAGCCCTACTAGCGGGGGGGCCTATTACCCTCACAGATACGCAGTATTTT

j_call: TRBJ1-2
d_call: TRBD1
clone_size: NA
v_call: TRBV9
cdr3_aa: CASSVAPRGTGLGYTF
cdr3_nt: TGTGCCAGCAGCGTAGCTCCCCGTGGGACAGGGCTCGGCTACACCTTC

j_call: TRBJ1-4
d_call: NA
clone_size: NA
v_call: TRBV6-1
cdr3_aa: CASSDGNSPNEKLFF
cdr3_nt: TGTGCCAGCAGTGACGGGAACAGCCCTAATGAAAAACTGTTTTTT

j_call: TRBJ1-2
d_call: NA
clone_size: NA
v_call: TRBV5-1
cdr3_aa: CASSSAGYGYTF
cdr3_nt: TGCGCCAGCAGCTCCGCCGGCTATGGCTACACCTTC

j_call: TRBJ1-5
d_call: TRBD1
clone_size: NA
v_call: TRBV28
cdr3_aa: CASSFGDRDSQPQHF
cdr3_nt: TGTGCCAGCAGTTTCGGGGACAGGGACAGTCAGCCCCAGCATTTT

j_call: TRBJ2-7
d_call: NA
clone_size: NA
v_call: TRBV24-1
cdr3_aa: CATSDSSVGAGEQYF
cdr3_nt: TGTGCCACCAGTGATTCAAGCGTGGGGGCGGGTGAGCAGTACTTC

j_call: TRBJ2-5
d_call: TRBD2
clone_size: NA
v_call: TRBV19
cdr3_aa: CASRAGGGTQYF
cdr3_nt: TGTGCCAGTAGGGCGGGAGGGGGGACCCAGTACTTC

j_call: TRBJ1-2
d_call: NA
clone_size: NA
v_call: TRBV28
cdr3_aa: CASRDTSYGYTF
cdr3_nt: TGTGCCAGTAGGGACACCTCCTATGGCTACACCTTC

j_call: TRBJ1-5
d_call: TRBD1
clone_size: NA
v_call: TRBV28
cdr3_aa: CASSLRGLGTGRNQPQHF
cdr3_nt: TGTGCCAGCAGTTTAAGGGGCCTGGGGACAGGGCGCAATCAGCCCCAGCATTTT

j_call: TRBJ2-7
d_call: NA
clone_size: NA
v_call: TRBV27
cdr3_aa: CASSQSQGSEQYF
cdr3_nt: TGTGCCAGCAGCCAGTCACAGGGATCCGAGCAGTACTTC

j_call: TRBJ1-4
d_call: NA
clone_size: NA
v_call: TRBV18
cdr3_aa: CASSPNEGGLSSLFF
cdr3_nt: TGTGCCAGCTCACCAAACGAGGGAGGTCTATCGTCACTGTTTTTT

j_call: TRBJ1-2
d_call: TRBD1
clone_size: NA
v_call: TRBV3-1/TRBV3-2
cdr3_aa: CASSQDMGTGPNKNGYTF
cdr3_nt: TGTGCCAGCAGCCAAGATATGGGGACAGGTCCCAACAAGAATGGCTACACCTTC

j_call: TRBJ2-6
d_call: TRBD1
clone_size: NA
v_call: TRBV9
cdr3_aa: CASSSRLQGSGANVLTF
cdr3_nt: TGTGCCAGCAGCTCCCGTCTACAGGGGAGTGGGGCCAACGTCCTGACTTTC

j_call: TRBJ2-3
d_call: NA
clone_size: once
v_call: TRBV6-5
cdr3_aa: CASNSRRSTDTQYF
cdr3_nt: TGTGCCAGCAACTCGCGGCGTAGCACAGATACGCAGTATTTT

j_call: TRBJ2-7
d_call: NA
clone_size: NA
v_call: TRBV7-9
cdr3_aa: CASSLYGGYRWYF
cdr3_nt: TGTGCCAGCAGCTTATACGGAGGGTATCGGTGGTACTTC